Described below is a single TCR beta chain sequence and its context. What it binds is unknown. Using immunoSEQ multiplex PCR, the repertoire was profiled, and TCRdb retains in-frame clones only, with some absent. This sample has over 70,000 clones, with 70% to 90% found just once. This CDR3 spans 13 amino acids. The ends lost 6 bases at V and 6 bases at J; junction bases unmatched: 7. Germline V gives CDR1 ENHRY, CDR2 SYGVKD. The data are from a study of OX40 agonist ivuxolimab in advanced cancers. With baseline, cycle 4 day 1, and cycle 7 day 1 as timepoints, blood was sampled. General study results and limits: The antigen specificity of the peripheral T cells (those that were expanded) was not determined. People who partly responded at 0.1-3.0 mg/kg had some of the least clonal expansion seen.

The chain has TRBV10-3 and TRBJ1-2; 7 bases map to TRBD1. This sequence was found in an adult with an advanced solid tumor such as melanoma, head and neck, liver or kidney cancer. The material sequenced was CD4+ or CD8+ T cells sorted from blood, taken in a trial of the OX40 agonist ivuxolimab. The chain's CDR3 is CAISAQGLDGYTF. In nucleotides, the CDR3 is TGTGCCATCAGCGCACAGGGGCTGGATGGCTACACCTTC.